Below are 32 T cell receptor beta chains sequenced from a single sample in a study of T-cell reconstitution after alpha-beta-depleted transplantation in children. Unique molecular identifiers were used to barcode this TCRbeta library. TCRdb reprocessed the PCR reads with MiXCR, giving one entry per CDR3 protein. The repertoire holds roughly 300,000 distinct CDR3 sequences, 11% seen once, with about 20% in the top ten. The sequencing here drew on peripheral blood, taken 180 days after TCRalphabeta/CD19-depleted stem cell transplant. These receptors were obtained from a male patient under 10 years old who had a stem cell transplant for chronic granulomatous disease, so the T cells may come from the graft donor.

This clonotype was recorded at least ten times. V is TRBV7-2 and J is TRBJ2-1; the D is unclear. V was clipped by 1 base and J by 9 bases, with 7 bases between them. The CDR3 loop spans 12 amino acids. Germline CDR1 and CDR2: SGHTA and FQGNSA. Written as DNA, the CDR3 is TGTGCCAGCAGCTTAGGCCCCGGTGAGCAGTTCTTC. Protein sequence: CASSLGPGEQFF.

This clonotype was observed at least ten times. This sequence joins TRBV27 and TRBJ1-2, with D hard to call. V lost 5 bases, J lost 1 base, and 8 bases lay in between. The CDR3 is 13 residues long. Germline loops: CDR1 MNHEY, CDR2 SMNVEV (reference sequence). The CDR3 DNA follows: TGTGCCAGCAGTACGGGCGATAACTATGGCTACACCTTC. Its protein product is CASSTGDNYGYTF.

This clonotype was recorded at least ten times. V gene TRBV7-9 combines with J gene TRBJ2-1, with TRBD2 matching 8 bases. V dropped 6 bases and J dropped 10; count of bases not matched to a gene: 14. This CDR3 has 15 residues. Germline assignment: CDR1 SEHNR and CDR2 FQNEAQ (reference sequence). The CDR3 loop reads CASSGPSGSPAEQFF. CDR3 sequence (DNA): TGTGCCAGCAGTGGGCCTAGCGGGTCCCCGGCAGAGCAGTTCTTC.

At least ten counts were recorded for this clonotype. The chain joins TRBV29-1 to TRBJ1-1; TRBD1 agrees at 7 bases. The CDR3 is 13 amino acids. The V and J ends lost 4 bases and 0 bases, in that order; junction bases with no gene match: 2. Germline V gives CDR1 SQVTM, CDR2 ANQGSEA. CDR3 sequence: CSVAGQLNTEAFF. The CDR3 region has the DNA TGCAGCGTTGCGGGACAGTTGAACACTGAAGCTTTCTTT.

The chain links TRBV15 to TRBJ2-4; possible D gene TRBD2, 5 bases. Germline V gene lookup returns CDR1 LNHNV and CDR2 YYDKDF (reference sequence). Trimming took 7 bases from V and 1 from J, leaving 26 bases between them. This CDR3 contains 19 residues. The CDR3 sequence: CATTPAGGAVTLAKNIQYF. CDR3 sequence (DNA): TGTGCCACCACTCCGGCCGGTGGAGCGGTTACCCTCGCCAAAAACATTCAGTACTTC.

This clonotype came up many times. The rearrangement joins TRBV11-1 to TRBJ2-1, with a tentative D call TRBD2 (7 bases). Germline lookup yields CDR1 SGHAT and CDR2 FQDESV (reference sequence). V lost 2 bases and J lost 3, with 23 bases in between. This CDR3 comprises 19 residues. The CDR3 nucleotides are TGTGCCAGCAGCTTACGCGGGGGCAGGACACAAGCCAACTACAATGAGCAGTTCTTC. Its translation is CASSLRGGRTQANYNEQFF.

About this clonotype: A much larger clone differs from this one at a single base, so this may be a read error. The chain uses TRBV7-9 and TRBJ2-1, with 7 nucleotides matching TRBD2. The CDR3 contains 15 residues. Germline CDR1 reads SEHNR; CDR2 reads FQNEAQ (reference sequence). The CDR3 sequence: CASSPSGITYNEQSF. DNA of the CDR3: TGTGCCAGCAGCCCAAGCGGGATAACCTACAATGAGCAGTCCTTC.

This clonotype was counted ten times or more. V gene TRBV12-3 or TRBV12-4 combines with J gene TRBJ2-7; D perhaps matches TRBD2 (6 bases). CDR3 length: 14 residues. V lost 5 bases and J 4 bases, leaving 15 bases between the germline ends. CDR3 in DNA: TGTGCCAGCAGTAGGTTGCAGGGAGGATACGAGCAGTACTTC. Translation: CASSRLQGGYEQYF.

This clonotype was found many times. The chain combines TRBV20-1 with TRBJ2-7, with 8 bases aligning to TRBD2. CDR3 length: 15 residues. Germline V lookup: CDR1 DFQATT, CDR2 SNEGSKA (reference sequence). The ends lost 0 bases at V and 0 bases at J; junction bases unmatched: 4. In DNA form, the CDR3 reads TGCAGTGCTAGAGATATAGCGGGGTTCTCCTACGAGCAGTACTTC. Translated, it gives CSARDIAGFSYEQYF.

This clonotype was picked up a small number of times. The CDR3 sequence: CASSPERYEQYF. The CDR3 DNA follows: TGTGCCAGCTCCCCTGAGAGGTACGAGCAGTACTTC. This chain joins TRBV18 and TRBJ2-7, with D uncertain. The CDR3 is 12 amino acids. CDR1 and CDR2 (germline): KGHSH, LQKENI. The V end lost 6 bases, the J end lost 4 bases, and 10 bases lay between the germline ends.

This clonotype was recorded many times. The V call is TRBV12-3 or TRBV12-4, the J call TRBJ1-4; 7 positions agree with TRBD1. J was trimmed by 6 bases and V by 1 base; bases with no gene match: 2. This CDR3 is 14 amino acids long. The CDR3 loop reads CASSLGQGYEKLFF. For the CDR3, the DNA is TGTGCCAGCAGTTTAGGACAGGGCTATGAAAAACTGTTTTTT.

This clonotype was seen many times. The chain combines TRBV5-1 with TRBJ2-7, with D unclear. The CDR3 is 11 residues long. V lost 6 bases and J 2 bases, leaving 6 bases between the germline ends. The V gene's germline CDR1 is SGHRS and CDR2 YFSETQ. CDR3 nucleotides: TGCGCCAGCAAAGGCGCCTACGAGCAGTACTTC. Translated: CASKGAYEQYF.

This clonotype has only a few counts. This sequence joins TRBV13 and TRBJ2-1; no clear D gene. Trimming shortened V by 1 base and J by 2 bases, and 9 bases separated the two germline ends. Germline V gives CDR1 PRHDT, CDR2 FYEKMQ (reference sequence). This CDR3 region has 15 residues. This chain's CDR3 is CASSLDGPPYNEQFF. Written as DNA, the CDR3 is TGTGCCAGCAGCTTAGATGGGCCCCCCTACAATGAGCAGTTCTTC.

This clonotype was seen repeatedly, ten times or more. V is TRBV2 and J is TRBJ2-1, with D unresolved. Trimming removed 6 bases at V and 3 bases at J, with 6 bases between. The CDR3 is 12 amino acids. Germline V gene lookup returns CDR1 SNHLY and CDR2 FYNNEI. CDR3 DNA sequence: TGTGCCAGCAGAACGAGCTACAATGAGCAGTTCTTC. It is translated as CASRTSYNEQFF. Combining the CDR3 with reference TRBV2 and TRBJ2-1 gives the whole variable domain EPEVTQTPSHQVTQMGQEVILRCVPISNHLYFYWYRQILGQKVEFLVSFYNNEISEKSEIFDDQFSVERPDGSNFTLKIRSTKLEDSAMYFCASRTSYNEQFFGPGTRLTVL.

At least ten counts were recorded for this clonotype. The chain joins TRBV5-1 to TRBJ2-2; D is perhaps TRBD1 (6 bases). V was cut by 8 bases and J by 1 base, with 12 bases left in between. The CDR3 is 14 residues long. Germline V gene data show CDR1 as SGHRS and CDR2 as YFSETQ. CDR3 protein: CASVRDKNTGELFF. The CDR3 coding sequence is TGCGCCAGTGTCCGGGACAAGAACACCGGGGAGCTGTTTTTT.

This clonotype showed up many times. This CDR3 reads CASSPPGLPHNEQYF. The DNA for the CDR3 is TGCGCCAGCAGCCCTCCGGGACTACCTCATAACGAGCAGTACTTC. The chain joins TRBV5-1 to TRBJ2-7; 7 nucleotides line up with TRBD2. CDR1 is SGHRS and CDR2 is YFSETQ in the germline V gene. This CDR3 region has 15 residues. V dropped 4 bases and J dropped 5; count of bases not matched to a gene: 12.

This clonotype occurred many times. The CDR3 reads CSVEEIHRGSYEQYF. As DNA, the CDR3 is TGCAGCGTTGAAGAAATCCACAGGGGTTCCTACGAGCAGTACTTC. The rearrangement uses TRBV29-1 and TRBJ2-7, with TRBD1 matching 7 bases. CDR3 length: 15 amino acids. Germline V gene sequence: CDR1 SQVTM, CDR2 ANQGSEA. After removal of 0 bases from V and 1 base from J, the junction contained 6 bases not matched to a gene.

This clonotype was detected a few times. The DNA for the CDR3 is TGTGCCAGTAGTAAGACAGGGGTTGACAATCAGCCCCAGCATTTT. Translating gives CASSKTGVDNQPQHF. The chain joins TRBV19 to TRBJ1-5, with 8 bases fitting TRBD1. Trimming at V came to 4 bases and at J to 3 bases, leaving 5 bases not matched to a gene. Germline V gene sequence: CDR1 LNHDA, CDR2 SQIVND (reference sequence). CDR3 size: 15 residues.

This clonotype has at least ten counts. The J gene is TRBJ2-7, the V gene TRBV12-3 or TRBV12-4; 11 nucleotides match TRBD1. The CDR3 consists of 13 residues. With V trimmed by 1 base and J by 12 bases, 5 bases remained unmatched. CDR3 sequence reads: CASSLVIGQGAYF. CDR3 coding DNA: TGTGCCAGCAGTTTAGTGATTGGACAGGGGGCGTACTTC.

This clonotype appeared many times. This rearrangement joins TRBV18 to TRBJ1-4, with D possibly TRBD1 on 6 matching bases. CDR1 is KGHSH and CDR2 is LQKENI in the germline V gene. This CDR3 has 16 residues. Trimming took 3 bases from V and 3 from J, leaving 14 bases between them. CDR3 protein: CASSPLVPGANEKLFF. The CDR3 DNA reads TGTGCCAGCTCACCCCTGGTGCCAGGGGCTAATGAAAAACTGTTTTTT. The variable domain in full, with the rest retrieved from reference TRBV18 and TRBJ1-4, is NAGVMQNPRHLVRRRGQEARLRCSPMKGHSHVYWYRQLPEEGLKFMVYLQKENIIDESGMPKERFSAEFPKEGPSILRIQQVVRGDSAAYFCASSPLVPGANEKLFFGSGTQLSVL.

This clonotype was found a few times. In DNA form, the CDR3 reads TGTGCCAGCAGCTCTACTGGGGGGGCACGGGGAGCCAAAAACATTCAGTACTTC. Its translation is CASSSTGGARGAKNIQYF. The chain has TRBV11-1 and TRBJ2-4; possible D gene TRBD2, 7 bases. CDR1 is SGHAT and CDR2 is FQDESV in the germline V gene (reference sequence). V gave up 4 bases and J gave up 0 bases, with 19 bases separating them. CDR3 length: 18 residues.

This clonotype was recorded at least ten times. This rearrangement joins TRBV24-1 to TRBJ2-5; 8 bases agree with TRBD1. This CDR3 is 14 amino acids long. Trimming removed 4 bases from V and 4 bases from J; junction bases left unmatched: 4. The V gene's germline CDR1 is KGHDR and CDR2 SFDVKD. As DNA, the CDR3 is TGTGCCACCAGTGACAGGGGGCTAGGAGAGACCCAGTACTTC. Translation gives CATSDRGLGETQYF.

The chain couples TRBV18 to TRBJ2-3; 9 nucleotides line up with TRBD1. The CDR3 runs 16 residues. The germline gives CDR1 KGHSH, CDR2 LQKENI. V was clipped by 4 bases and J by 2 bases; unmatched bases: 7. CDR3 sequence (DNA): TGTGCCAGCTCACACGCGGGACAGGGATTCACAGATACGCAGTATTTT. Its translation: CASSHAGQGFTDTQYF.

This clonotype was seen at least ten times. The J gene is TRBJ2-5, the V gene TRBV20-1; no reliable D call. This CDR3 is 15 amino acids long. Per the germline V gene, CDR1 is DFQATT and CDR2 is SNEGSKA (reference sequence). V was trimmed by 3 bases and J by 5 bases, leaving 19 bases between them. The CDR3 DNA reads TGCAGTGCTAGTGGGTCCCTATCTAGTGACGAGACCCAGTACTTC. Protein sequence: CSASGSLSSDETQYF.

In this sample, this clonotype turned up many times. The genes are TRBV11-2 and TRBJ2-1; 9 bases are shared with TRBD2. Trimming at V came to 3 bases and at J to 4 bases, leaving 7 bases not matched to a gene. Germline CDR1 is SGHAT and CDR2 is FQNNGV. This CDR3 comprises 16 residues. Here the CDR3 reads CASSFVLAGDYNEQFF. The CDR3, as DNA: TGTGCCAGCAGCTTCGTATTAGCGGGAGATTACAATGAGCAGTTCTTC.

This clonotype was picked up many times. In DNA form, the CDR3 reads TGTGCCAGCAGAACAGGGTTCGACACTGAAGCTTTCTTT. Translating gives CASRTGFDTEAFF. The chain carries TRBV2 and TRBJ1-1; D perhaps matches TRBD1 (6 bases). Germline V gives CDR1 SNHLY, CDR2 FYNNEI. There are 13 residues in the CDR3. V was clipped by 6 bases and J by 3 bases, with 11 bases between them.

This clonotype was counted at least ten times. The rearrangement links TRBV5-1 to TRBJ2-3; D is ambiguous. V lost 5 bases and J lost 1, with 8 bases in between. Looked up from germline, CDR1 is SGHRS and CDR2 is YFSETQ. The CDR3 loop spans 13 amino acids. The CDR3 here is CASSAMGTDTQYF. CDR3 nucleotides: TGCGCCAGCAGTGCGATGGGCACAGATACGCAGTATTTT.

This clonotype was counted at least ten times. Written as DNA, the CDR3 is TGTGCCAGCAGTTTAAGGTTCCGGGGGGCGAGCGCAGATACGCAGTATTTT. This codes for CASSLRFRGASADTQYF. The rearrangement uses TRBV27 and TRBJ2-3; TRBD2 is a possible D gene (7 bases). Germline values: CDR1 MNHEY, CDR2 SMNVEV (reference sequence). V was shortened by 2 bases and J by 4 bases, with 19 bases between the two germline ends. The CDR3 is 17 amino acids.

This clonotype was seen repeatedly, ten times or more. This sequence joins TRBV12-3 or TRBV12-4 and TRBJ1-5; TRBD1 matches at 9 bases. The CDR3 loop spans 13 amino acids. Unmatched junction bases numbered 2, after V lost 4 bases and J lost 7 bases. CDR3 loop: CASSYRGQQPQHF. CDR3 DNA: TGTGCCAGCAGTTACAGGGGGCAGCAGCCCCAGCATTTT.

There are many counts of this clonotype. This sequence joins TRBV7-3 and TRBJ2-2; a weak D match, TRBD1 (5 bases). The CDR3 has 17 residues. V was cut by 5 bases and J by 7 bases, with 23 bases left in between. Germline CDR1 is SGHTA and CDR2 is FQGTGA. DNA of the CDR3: TGTGCCAGCAGCCCGCTCCCGACAGAAACGAACGGCGGGGAGCTGTTTTTT. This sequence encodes CASSPLPTETNGGELFF.

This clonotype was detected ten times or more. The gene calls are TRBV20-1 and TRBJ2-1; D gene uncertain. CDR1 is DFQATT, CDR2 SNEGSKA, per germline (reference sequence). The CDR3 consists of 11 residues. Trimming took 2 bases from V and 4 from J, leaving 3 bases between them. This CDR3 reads CSARWYNEQFF. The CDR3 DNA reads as TGCAGTGCTAGATGGTACAATGAGCAGTTCTTC.

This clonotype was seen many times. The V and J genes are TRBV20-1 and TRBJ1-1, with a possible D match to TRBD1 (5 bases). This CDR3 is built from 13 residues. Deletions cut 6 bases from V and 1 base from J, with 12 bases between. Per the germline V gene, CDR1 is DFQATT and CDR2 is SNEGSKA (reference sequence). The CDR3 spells CSAQGYGNTEAFF. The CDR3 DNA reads TGCAGTGCCCAGGGTTACGGGAACACTGAAGCTTTCTTT.